This is a list of T cell receptor beta chains from one sample in a study of response to subunit inactivated influenza vaccine. A single record per CDR3 protein comes from TCRdb applying MiXCR to the RT-PCR reads. The sample holds hundreds of thousands of distinct CDR3 sequences, roughly 13% seen once. The material sequenced was PBMCs from blood, taken approximately 15 days before vaccination. These receptors were collected from a man over 45 who received an inactivated influenza vaccine. Both conserved end residues are part of each CDR3. Each record gives: clone size, V gene, J gene, D gene, CDR3 DNA, CDR3 protein. D genes are given only for firm matches. The size of a clone is reported for some rows only, either as once, few or many, or as a class for expanded clones.

>many|TRBV12-3/TRBV12-4|TRBJ2-1|-
TGTGCCAGCAGTTTAGGGAGGGTCAGTTCGTACAATGAGCAGTTCTTC
CASSLGRVSSYNEQFF
>-|TRBV2|TRBJ1-1|-
TGTGCCAGCAGTGAACTCGGGACGGAGAACACTGAAGCTTTCTTT
CASSELGTENTEAFF
>many|TRBV4-2|TRBJ2-1|TRBD2
TGTGCCAGCAGCCAAGATCGGGAGGGAGCGCAGTTCTTC
CASSQDREGAQFF
>-|TRBV11-2|TRBJ1-5|-
TGTGCCAGCAGCGCCGATGAGGGTCCTTATCAGCCCCAGCATTTT
CASSADEGPYQPQHF
>-|TRBV12-3/TRBV12-4|TRBJ2-1|-
TGTGCCAGCAGTCCTTACGGGGGGCCCTACAATGAGCAGTTCTTC
CASSPYGGPYNEQFF
>-|TRBV20-1|TRBJ1-5|-
TGCAGTGCTAGAGATCCCAAAGGGGATCTGATCCCCCAGCATTTT
CSARDPKGDLIPQHF
>few|TRBV20-1|TRBJ2-5|-
TGCAGTGCCGCCGCCCAGTTGGTTAGCAGTGGAGAGACCCAGTACTTC
CSAAAQLVSSGETQYF
>-|TRBV2|TRBJ2-7|TRBD2
TGTGCCAACCGCGAGGGACTAGCGGGAGGTTACGAGCAGTACTTC
CANREGLAGGYEQYF
>-|TRBV28|TRBJ2-3|TRBD2
TGTGCCAGCAGTTCGCCGGGACTAGCGGGAGAATTTAGCACAGATACGCAGTATTTT
CASSSPGLAGEFSTDTQYF
>-|TRBV7-8|TRBJ1-4|-
TGTGCCAGCAGCCAACACAGGAGACAACATGAAAAACTGTTTTTT
CASSQHRRQHEKLFF
>-|TRBV20-1|TRBJ1-1|-
TGCAGTGCTAGTCAGGGACTGCCGAGAGCTTTCTTT
CSASQGLPRAFF
>-|TRBV5-6|TRBJ2-4|-
TGTGCCAGCAGCTTGAGGTTCAGAAACATTCAGTACTTC
CASSLRFRNIQYF
>-|TRBV12-3/TRBV12-4|TRBJ2-1|-
TGTGCCAGCAGGAAACAGGTTACCAATGAGCAGTTCTTC
CASRKQVTNEQFF
>-|TRBV24-1|TRBJ2-1|-
TGTGCCACCAGTGACCGGGGAAATGAGCAGTTCTTC
CATSDRGNEQFF
>once|TRBV12-3/TRBV12-4|TRBJ2-1|-
TGTGCCAGCAGTTTAGCGCCTACAGGGTACGCTGGCAATGAGCAGTTCTTC
CASSLAPTGYAGNEQFF
>many|TRBV9|TRBJ2-7|-
TGTGCCAGCAGCGTAGAAGAGGGCACCTACGAGCAGTACTTC
CASSVEEGTYEQYF
>few|TRBV2|TRBJ2-5|-
TGTGCCAGCAGTTCGACAGTATTTTTTCGACGCGAGTATACCAGTGCCTTC
CASSSTVFFRREYTSAF
>few|TRBV18|TRBJ2-7|TRBD1
TGTGCCAGCTCACCAACAACAGGGGTGGGAACCTACGAGCAGTACTTC
CASSPTTGVGTYEQYF
>-|TRBV5-6|TRBJ1-5|-
TGTGCCAGCAGCCTCAGGTCCTTTAATCAGCCCCAGCATTTT
CASSLRSFNQPQHF
>few|TRBV7-8|TRBJ2-1|TRBD2
TGTGCCAGCAGCTTAGCGCTCTTAGCGGGGGTCAATGAGCAGTTCTTC
CASSLALLAGVNEQFF
>-|TRBV11-2|TRBJ2-7|-
TGTGCCAGCAGTCCTATTGGCAGGATGGGACGCGAGCAGTACTTC
CASSPIGRMGREQYF
>-|TRBV5-5|TRBJ1-3|-
TGTGCCAGCAGTTTGGGGAAGGGCCCTTATGACGCCATATATTTT
CASSLGKGPYDAIYF
>few|TRBV20-1|TRBJ1-2|TRBD1
TGCAGTGCCGGGGACAGGGGGCATTATGGCTACACCTTC
CSAGDRGHYGYTF
>-|TRBV27|TRBJ2-3|-
TGTGCCAGCAGTTTCTCGCGGGCTCTGGGAGATACGCAGTATTTT
CASSFSRALGDTQYF
>many|TRBV5-1|TRBJ1-1|TRBD1
TGCGCCAGCAGCAGGAACAGGGGGCCGGGCACTGAAGCTTTCTTT
CASSRNRGPGTEAFF
>-|TRBV18|TRBJ2-1|-
TGTGCCAGCCACAGACGGGACTCCCACAATGAGCAGTTCTTC
CASHRRDSHNEQFF
>few|TRBV20-1|TRBJ2-3|-
TGCAGTGCTATGAGCACAGATACGCAGTATTTT
CSAMSTDTQYF
>-|TRBV5-6|TRBJ2-7|-
TGTGCCAGCAGCACCACCCTTACTTCCTACGAGCAGTACTTC
CASSTTLTSYEQYF
>-|TRBV2|TRBJ2-1|TRBD1
TGTGCCAGCAGGGCTACAGGGGCTATTGAGCAGTTCTTC
CASRATGAIEQFF